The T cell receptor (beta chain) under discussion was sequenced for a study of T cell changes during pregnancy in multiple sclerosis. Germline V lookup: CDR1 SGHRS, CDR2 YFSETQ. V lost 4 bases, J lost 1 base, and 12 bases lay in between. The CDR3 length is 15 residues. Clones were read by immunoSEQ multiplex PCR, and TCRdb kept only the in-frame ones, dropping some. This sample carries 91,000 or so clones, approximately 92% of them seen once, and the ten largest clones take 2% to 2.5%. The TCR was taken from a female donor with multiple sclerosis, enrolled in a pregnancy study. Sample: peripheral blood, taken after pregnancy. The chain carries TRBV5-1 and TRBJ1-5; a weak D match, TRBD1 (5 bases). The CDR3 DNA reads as TGCGCCAGCAGCAGCGGGACGGCGAGCAATCAGCCCCAGCATTTT. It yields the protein CASSSGTASNQPQHF.